The 5 T cell receptor beta chains presented below share a single source sample, sequenced in a study of tumor and adjacent non-tumor tissue in lung cancer. The library came from three nested PCR rounds adapted from ARM-PCR protocols. TCRdb re-called the multiplex PCR reads through MiXCR, storing one row per CDR3 protein. The sample has 220,000 or so distinct CDR3 sequences, 70% to 75% seen once. No cell sorting was done before RNA was extracted from the tissue. The sequenced sample consisted of lung tumor tissue. These receptors were obtained from a man aged 60-69 years with non-small cell lung cancer.

Remarks on this clonotype: Being one base from a much bigger clone, this may be a read error. The rearrangement uses TRBV28 and TRBJ1-6; D is perhaps TRBD1 (6 bases). Germline values: CDR1 MDHEN, CDR2 SYDVKM. This CDR3 contains 15 residues. The CDR3 region is CASSRNRAPNSPPHF. For the CDR3, the DNA is TGTGCCAGCAGTAGAAACAGGGCGCCCAATTCACCCCCCCACTTT.

Worth noting for this clonotype: One end of the junction fails to match germline, which may point to a read error. CDR3 region: CASSSDGQGNQPQHF. The DNA for the CDR3 is TGCGCCAGCAGCTCGGATGGACAGGGCAATCAGCCTCAGCATTTT. The V gene is TRBV5-1, the J gene TRBJ1-5, with 8 positions matching TRBD1. CDR1 SGHRS and CDR2 YFSETQ come from the germline V gene. The CDR3 contains 15 residues.

Note on this clonotype: The missing conserved phenylalanine or tryptophan at the end of this CDR3 makes a read error likely. The chain recombines TRBV20-1 with TRBJ1-5, with 8 bases lining up with TRBD1. The CDR3 has 13 residues. CDR1 and CDR2 (germline): DFQATT, SNEGSKA (reference sequence). The J segment lost 4 bases and the V segment lost 6 bases, leaving 5 bases of the junction unmatched. The CDR3, as DNA: TGCAGTGCCATCAGGGGGCCGAATCAGCCCCAGCATGTT. This gives the protein CSAIRGPNQPQHV.

The chain links TRBV29-1 to TRBJ2-7; D may be TRBD2 (5 bases). Per germline, CDR1 SQVTM and CDR2 ANQGSEA. V gave up 5 bases and J gave up 6 bases, with 17 bases separating them. This CDR3 is built from 13 residues. CDR3 DNA: TGCAGCGTTAGCTCTCGGGGTTCTCCCGAGCAGTACTTC. Translating gives CSVSSRGSPEQYF.

About this clonotype: This may be a read error, as it is one base from a much larger clone. V gene TRBV4-2 combines with J gene TRBJ2-3, with D possibly TRBD1 on 5 matching bases. Trimming pared 1 base from V and 3 bases from J, leaving 11 bases between. This CDR3 comprises 15 residues. Germline-derived CDR1 and CDR2 are LGHNA and YNFKEQ. The CDR3 sequence is CASSQGYQGTDTQYF. CDR3 sequence (DNA): TGTGCCAGCAGCCAAGGTTATCAGGGAACAGATACGCAGTATTTT.